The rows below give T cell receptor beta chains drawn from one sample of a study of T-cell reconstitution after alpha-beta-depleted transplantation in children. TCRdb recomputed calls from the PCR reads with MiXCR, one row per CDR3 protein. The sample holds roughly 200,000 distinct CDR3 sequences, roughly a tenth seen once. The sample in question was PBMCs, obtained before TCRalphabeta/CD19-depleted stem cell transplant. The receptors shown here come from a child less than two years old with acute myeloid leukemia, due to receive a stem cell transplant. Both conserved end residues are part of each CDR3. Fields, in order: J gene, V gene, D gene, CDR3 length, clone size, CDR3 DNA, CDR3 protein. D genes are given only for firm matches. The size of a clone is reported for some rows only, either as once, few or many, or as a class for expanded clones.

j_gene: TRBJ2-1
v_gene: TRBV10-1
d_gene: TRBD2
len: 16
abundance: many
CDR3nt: TGCGCCAGCGGTCCGGCTAGCGGGAGCTCCTACAATGAGCAGTTCTTC
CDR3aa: CASGPASGSSYNEQFF

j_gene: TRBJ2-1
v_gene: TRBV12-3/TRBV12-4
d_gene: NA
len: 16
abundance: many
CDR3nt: TGTGCCAGCAGTTTTTTGGGCCCACGCTCCTACAATGAGCAGTTCTTC
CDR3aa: CASSFLGPRSYNEQFF

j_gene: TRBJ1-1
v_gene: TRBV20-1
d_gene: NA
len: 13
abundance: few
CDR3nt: TGCAGGTCGCAGGGGAGGTGGGACACTGAAGCTTTCTTT
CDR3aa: CRSQGRWDTEAFF

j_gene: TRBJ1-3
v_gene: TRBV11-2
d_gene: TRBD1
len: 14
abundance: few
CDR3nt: TGTGCCAGCAGAACCGACAGGGCTGGAAACACCATATATTTT
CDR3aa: CASRTDRAGNTIYF

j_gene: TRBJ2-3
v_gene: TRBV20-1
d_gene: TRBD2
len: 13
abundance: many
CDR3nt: TGCAGTGCTTCAGCGGGAGGCACAGATACGCAGTATTTT
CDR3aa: CSASAGGTDTQYF

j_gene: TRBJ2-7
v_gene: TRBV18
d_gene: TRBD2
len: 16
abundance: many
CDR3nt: TGTGCCAGCTCACCACTAAGCGGGAGGGCCAGCTACGAGCAGTACTTC
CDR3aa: CASSPLSGRASYEQYF

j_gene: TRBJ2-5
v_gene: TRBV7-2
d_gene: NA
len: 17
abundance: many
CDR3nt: TGTGCCAGCAGCTTGGGGAGTGGGGGTATCGTTCAAGAGACCCAGTACTTC
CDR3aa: CASSLGSGGIVQETQYF

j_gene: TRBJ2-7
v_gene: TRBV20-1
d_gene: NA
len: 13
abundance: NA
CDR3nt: TGCAGTGCTAGGGCTTGGGGGAAGTACGAGCAGTACTTC
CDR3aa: CSARAWGKYEQYF

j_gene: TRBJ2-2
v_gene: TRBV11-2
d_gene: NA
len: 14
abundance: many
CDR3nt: TGTGCCAGCAGCAATGGTCTTGTTCCGGGGGAGCTGTTTTTT
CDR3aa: CASSNGLVPGELFF

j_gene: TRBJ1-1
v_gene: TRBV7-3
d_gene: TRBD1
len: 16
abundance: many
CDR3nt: TGTGCCAGCAACTCGGGACAGGGGACAGGGAACACTGAAGCTTTCTTT
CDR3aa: CASNSGQGTGNTEAFF

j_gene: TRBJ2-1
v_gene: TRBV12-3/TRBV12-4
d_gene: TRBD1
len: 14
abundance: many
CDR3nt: TGTGCCAGCAGTTTCCCCGACAGGGGGCATGAGCAGTTCTTC
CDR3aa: CASSFPDRGHEQFF

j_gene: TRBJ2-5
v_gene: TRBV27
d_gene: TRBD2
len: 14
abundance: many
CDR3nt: TGTGCCAGCAGTTTTGCCCTAGCGGGAGAGACCCAGTACTTC
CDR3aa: CASSFALAGETQYF

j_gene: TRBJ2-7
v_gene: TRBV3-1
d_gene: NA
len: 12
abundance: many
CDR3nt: TGTGCCAGCAGTCCTGGGGAATGGGAGCAGTACTTC
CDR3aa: CASSPGEWEQYF

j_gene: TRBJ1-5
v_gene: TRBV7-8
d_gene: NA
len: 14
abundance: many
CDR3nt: TGTGCCAGCAGCTTAGTGGAGGCCAGACAGCCCCAGCATTTT
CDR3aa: CASSLVEARQPQHF

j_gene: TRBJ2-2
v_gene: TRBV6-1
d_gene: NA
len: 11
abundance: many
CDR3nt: TGTGCCAGCAGTGAAGGCGGGGAGCTGTTTTTT
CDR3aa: CASSEGGELFF

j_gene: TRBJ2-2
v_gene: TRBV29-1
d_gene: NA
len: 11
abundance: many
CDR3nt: TGCAGCGTGACAGACACCGGGGAGCTGTTTTTT
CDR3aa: CSVTDTGELFF

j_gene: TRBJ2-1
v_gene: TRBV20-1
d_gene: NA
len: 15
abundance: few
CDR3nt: TGCAGTGCTAGGGGGGAGATAAGCTCCTACAATGAGCAGTTCTTC
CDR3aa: CSARGEISSYNEQFF

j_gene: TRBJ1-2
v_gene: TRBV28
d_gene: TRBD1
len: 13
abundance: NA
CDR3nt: TGTGCCAGCGTCAAGGGACAGGGCTATGGCTACACCTTC
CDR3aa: CASVKGQGYGYTF

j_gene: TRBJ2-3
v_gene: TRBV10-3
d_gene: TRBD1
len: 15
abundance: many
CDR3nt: TGTGCCATCAGTGAATCCGGGTCAGGGGGCGTTCCGCAGTATTTT
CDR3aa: CAISESGSGGVPQYF

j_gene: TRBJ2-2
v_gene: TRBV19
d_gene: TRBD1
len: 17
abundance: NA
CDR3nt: TGTGCCAGTAGTACCATAATATACAGGGGCGACACCGGGGAGCTGTTTTTT
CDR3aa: CASSTIIYRGDTGELFF

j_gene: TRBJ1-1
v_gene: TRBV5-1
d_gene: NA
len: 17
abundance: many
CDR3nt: TGCGCCAGCAGCTTGGAGGGGGACGGGCGCATGAACACTGAAGCTTTCTTT
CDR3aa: CASSLEGDGRMNTEAFF

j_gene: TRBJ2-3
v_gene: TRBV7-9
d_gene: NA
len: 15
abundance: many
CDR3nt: TGTGCCAGCAGCTTCCCAAGCGTTGGGGGAGATACGCAGTATTTT
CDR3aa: CASSFPSVGGDTQYF

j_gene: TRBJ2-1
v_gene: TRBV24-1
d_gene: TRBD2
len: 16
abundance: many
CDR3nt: TGTGCCACCAGTGATTTGTCGGGGGGTAGGTTTGGTGAGCAGTTCTTC
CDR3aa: CATSDLSGGRFGEQFF

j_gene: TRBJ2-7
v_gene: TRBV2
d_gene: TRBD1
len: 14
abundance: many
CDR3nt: TGTGCCAGCAGTGGGGGACAGCTAATCTACGAGCAGTACTTC
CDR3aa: CASSGGQLIYEQYF

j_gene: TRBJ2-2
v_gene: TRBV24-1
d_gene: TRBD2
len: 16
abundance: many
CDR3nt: TGTGCCACCAGTGATCCGACTAGCACTTTCACCGGGGAGCTGTTTTTT
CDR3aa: CATSDPTSTFTGELFF

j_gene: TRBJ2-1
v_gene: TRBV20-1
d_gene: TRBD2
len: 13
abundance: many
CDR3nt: TGCAGTGCTAGACTAGCGGGGACCAATGAGCAGTTCTTC
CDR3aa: CSARLAGTNEQFF

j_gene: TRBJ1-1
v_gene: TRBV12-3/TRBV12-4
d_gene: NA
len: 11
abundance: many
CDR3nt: TGTGCCAGCAGTACCCACACTGAAGCTTTCTTT
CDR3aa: CASSTHTEAFF

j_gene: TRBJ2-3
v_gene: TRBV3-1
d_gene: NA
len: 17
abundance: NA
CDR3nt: TGTGCCTCCTGCAAGCAGGGGCCTTGCGGAGCCACAGATACGCAGTATTTT
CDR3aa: CASCKQGPCGATDTQYF

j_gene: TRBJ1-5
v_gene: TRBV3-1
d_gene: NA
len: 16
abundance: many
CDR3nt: TGTGCCAGCAGCCCCGGAGGATGGGGGGGCAATCAGCCCCAGCATTTT
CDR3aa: CASSPGGWGGNQPQHF

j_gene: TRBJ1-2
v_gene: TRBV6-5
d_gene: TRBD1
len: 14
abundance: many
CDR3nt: TGTGCCAGCAGTCTCAACAGGGGGAACTATGGCTACACCTTC
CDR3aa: CASSLNRGNYGYTF

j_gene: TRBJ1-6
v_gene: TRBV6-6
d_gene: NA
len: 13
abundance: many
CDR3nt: TGTGCCAGCAAGCGGGTCACGGGCTCACCCCTCCACTTT
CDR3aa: CASKRVTGSPLHF

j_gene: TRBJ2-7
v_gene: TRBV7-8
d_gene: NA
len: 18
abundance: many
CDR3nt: TGTGCCAGCAGCTTCCAGCCCCCGGACGGTATTGGATCCTACGAGCAGTACTTC
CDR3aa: CASSFQPPDGIGSYEQYF

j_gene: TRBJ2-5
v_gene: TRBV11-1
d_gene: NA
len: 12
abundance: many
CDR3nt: TGTGCCAGCAGCTCAGATGAGGAGACCCAGTACTTC
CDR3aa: CASSSDEETQYF

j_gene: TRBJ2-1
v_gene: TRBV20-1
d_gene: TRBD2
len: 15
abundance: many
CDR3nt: TGCAGTGCTAGATCCATAGCGGGGGGTTACAATGAGCAGTTCTTC
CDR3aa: CSARSIAGGYNEQFF

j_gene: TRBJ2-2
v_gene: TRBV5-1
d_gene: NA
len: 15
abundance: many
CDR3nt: TGCGCCACCCGACCCGGGACGTTGAACACCGGGGAGCTGTTTTTT
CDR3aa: CATRPGTLNTGELFF

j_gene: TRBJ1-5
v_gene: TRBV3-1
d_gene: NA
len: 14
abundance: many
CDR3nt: TGTGCCAGCAGCCAAGCAGCCGGAAATCAGCCCCAGCATTTT
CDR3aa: CASSQAAGNQPQHF

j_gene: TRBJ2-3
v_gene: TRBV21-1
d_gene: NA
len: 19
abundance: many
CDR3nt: TGTGCCAGCAGCAAAGAAGTGAAGAGACAGGGGACGGGGACAGATACGCAGTATTTT
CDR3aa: CASSKEVKRQGTGTDTQYF

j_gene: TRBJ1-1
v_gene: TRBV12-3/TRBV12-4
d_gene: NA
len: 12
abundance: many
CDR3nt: TGTGCCACCCGCGGGCGGGCACATGAAGCTTTCTTT
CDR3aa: CATRGRAHEAFF

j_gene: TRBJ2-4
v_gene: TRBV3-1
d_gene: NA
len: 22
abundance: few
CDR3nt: TGTGCCAGCAGCCAAGACGTGGTATCCGGCGTTCCCTTCACATTAGCCAAAAACATTCAGTACTTC
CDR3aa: CASSQDVVSGVPFTLAKNIQYF

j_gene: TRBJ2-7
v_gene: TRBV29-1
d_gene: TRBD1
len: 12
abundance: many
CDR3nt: TGCAGCGTTGCGGGACAGGGATACGAGCAGTACTTC
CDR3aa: CSVAGQGYEQYF

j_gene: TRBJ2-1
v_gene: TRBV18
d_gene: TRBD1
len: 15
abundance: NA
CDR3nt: TGTGCCAGCTCACCTTCGACAGGGGGCTACAATGAGCAGTTCTTC
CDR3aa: CASSPSTGGYNEQFF

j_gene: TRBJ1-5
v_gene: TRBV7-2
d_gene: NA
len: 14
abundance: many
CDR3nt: TGTGCCAGCAGCTTAAATGTAGGGAATCAGCCCCAGCATTTT
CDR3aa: CASSLNVGNQPQHF

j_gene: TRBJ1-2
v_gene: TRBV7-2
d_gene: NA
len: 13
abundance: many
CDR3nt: TGTGCCAGCAGCTTAGTTGGGCTAGATGGCTACACCTTC
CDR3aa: CASSLVGLDGYTF

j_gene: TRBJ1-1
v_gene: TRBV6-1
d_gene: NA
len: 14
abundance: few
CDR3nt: TGTGCCAGCAGCTCTGTGGGGGGGGAGACTGAAGCTTTCTTT
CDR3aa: CASSSVGGETEAFF

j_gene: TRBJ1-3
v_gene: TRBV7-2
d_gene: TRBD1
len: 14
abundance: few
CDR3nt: TGTGCCAGCAGCTCAGGACAGGGTGGAAACACCATATATTTT
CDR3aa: CASSSGQGGNTIYF